Listed below are T cell receptor beta chains from one sample, sequenced in a study of T cell repertoires in ileal Crohn's disease. Generated by immunoSEQ multiplex PCR, the TCRdb table keeps only in-frame clones and is missing some. The sample holds about 11,000 clones, about two thirds seen once. Sequenced sample: ileal tissue. All receptors derive from an adult with Crohn's disease. The CDR3 runs from the conserved cysteine through the conserved F or W. The order of the fields is V gene, D gene, J gene, clone size, CDR3 DNA, CDR3 protein. D genes are given only for firm matches. Some rows have no size entry. The others give once, few or many, or a class for an expanded clone.

>TRBV2|.|TRBJ1-4|few
TGTGCCAGCGAAGAAAATCGGGGGGAAAAACTGTTTTTT
CASEENRGEKLFF
>TRBV19|.|TRBJ1-5|.
TGTGCCAGTAGTAGTATTAAAGGGGGGGCTTACCAGCCCCAGCATTTT
CASSSIKGGAYQPQHF
>TRBV5-4|TRBD1|TRBJ1-1|.
TGTGCCAGCAGCTGGGACAGGACGAACACTGAAGCTTTCTTT
CASSWDRTNTEAFF
>TRBV7-2|TRBD1|TRBJ2-1|few
TGTGCCAGCAGCGGTCCGACAGGGTTTCATGAGCAGTTCTTC
CASSGPTGFHEQFF
>TRBV6-5|TRBD1|TRBJ1-5|.
TGTGCCAGCAGGGACAGGGGGCCGGGCAATCAGCCCCAGCATTTT
CASRDRGPGNQPQHF
>TRBV25-1|.|TRBJ1-2|.
TGTGCCAGCTCCTCGGAGGCTTATAGGGGCTACACCTTC
CASSSEAYRGYTF
>TRBV5-1|TRBD1|TRBJ2-1|.
TGCGCCAGCAGCGCCGGGACAGCGGCCAATGAGCAGTTCTTC
CASSAGTAANEQFF
>TRBV7-2|TRBD2|TRBJ2-1|.
TGTGCCAGCAGCCGAGTGGGACTATCGGATGAGCAGTTCTTC
CASSRVGLSDEQFF
>TRBV18|TRBD1|TRBJ1-5|few
TGTGCCAGCTCGCGGACAGGGGGTGATCAGCCCCAGCATTTT
CASSRTGGDQPQHF
>TRBV5-1|.|TRBJ2-7|.
TGCGCCAGCAGCTTGTTTTGGGGGCTCGAGCAGTACTTC
CASSLFWGLEQYF
>TRBV6-5|.|TRBJ1-2|.
TGTGCCAGCAGATCAGGACAGTACGGTGGCTACACCTTC
CASRSGQYGGYTF
>TRBV6-5|.|TRBJ2-1|.
TGTGCCAGCAGCGCGGGCTTCGTGCAGTTCTTC
CASSAGFVQFF
>TRBV7-9|TRBD2|TRBJ2-7|few
TGTGCCAGCAGCTTAAGATCGAGCGGGATCTTCAGCGAGCAGTACTTC
CASSLRSSGIFSEQYF
>TRBV29-1|.|TRBJ2-7|few
TGCAGCGTTCGGAGGGGGCTAGCGCAAAGCTCCTACGAGCAGTACTTC
CSVRRGLAQSSYEQYF
>TRBV29-1|.|TRBJ1-1|.
TGCAGCGCAATACAGACCCTGAACACTGAAGCTTTCTTT
CSAIQTLNTEAFF
>TRBV7-9|TRBD2|TRBJ2-3|.
TGTGCCAGCAGCCCGCAAGCGGGAGGGGCCACAGATACGCAGTATTTT
CASSPQAGGATDTQYF
>TRBV5-6|TRBD2|TRBJ2-7|.
TGTGCCAGCAGCTCCGGGACTAGCGTCCACGAGCAGTACTTC
CASSSGTSVHEQYF
>TRBV28|TRBD1|TRBJ2-1|.
TGTGCCAGCAGAATAAGGACAGGGGGTCATGAGCAGTTCTTC
CASRIRTGGHEQFF
>TRBV27|TRBD1|TRBJ2-6|.
TGTGCCAGCAGTTTCCAGGGGGCTGGGGCCAACGTCCTGACTTTC
CASSFQGAGANVLTF
>TRBV7-9|.|TRBJ2-1|few
TGTGCCAGCACACCGGCGGGGCCTATGGTCGGGTTCTTC
CASTPAGPMVGFF
>TRBV5-5|.|TRBJ1-5|once
TGTGCCAGCAGCTTGGAAACAGCCTATCAGCCCCAGCATTTT
CASSLETAYQPQHF
>TRBV13|TRBD2|TRBJ2-1|.
TGTGCCAGCAGCTGGCTAGCGGGAGACGAGCAGTTCTTC
CASSWLAGDEQFF
>TRBV29-1|TRBD2|TRBJ2-7|few
TGCAGCGTCCGAGGCCCTAGCGGTACCTACGAGCAGTACTTC
CSVRGPSGTYEQYF
>TRBV6-5|.|TRBJ2-1|.
TGTGCCAGCAGTTACTCGCAGGGGCTCGAGCAGTTCTTC
CASSYSQGLEQFF
>TRBV2|.|TRBJ2-7|.
TGTGCCAGCAGTCTAGCCTTATCCCACGAGCAGTACTTC
CASSLALSHEQYF